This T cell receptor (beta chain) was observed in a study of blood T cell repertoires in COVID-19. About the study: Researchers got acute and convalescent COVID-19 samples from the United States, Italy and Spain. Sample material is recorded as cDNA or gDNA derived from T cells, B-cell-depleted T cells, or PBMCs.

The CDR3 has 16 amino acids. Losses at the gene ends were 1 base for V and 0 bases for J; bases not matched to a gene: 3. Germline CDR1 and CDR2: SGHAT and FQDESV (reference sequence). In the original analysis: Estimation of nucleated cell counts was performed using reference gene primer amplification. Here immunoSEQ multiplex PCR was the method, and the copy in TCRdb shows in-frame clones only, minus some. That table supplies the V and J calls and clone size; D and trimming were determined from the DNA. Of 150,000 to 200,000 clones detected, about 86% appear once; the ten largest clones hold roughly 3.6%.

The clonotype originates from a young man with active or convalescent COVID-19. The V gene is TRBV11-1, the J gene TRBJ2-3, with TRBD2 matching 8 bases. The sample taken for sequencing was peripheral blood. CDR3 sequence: CASSLGLAGSTDTQYF. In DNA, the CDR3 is TGTGCCAGCAGCTTAGGCCTAGCGGGTAGCACAGATACGCAGTATTTT.